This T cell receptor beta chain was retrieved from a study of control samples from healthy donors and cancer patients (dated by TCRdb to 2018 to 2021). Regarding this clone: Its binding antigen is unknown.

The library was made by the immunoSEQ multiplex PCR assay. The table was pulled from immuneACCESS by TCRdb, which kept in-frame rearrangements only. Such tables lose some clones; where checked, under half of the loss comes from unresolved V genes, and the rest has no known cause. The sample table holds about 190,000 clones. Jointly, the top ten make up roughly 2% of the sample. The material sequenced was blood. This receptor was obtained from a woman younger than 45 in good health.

The DNA sequence reads TGTGCCAGCAGCTTAGGCCGGACTAGCGCCTACAATGAGCAGTTCTTC. It translates as CASSLGRTSAYNEQFF. Recombination connected TRBV7-2 to TRBJ2-1; TRBD2 lines up with 9 middle nucleotides. From the cysteine through the phenylalanine, the CDR3 covers 16 amino acids. Only CDR3 DNA is held: 48 bases, read in frame from base 1. V is trimmed back by 1 base and J by 2 bases, and the junction contains 3 bases that no gene match accounts for. For CDR1 and CDR2, the germline V gene lists SGHTA and FQGNSA.